Below are 10 T cell receptor beta chains sequenced from a single sample in a study of CD8+ T cells in alopecia areata. Extraction of RNA preceded its reverse transcription into cDNA, which served as the sequencing template. Profiled with immunoSEQ multiplex PCR; TCRdb holds only in-frame clones, not every one. The sample holds roughly 120,000 clones, 35% to 40% seen once. The sample was CD4+ T cells sorted from blood. Receptors were obtained from a human donor with alopecia areata.

In nucleotides, the CDR3 is TGTGCCAGCAGCCACACTTCACGAGAGCAGTTCTTC. It is translated as CASSHTSREQFF. J is TRBJ2-1 and V is TRBV14; no clear D gene. The CDR3 has 12 residues. Germline CDR1 SGHDN, CDR2 FVKESK. The V gene lost 3 bases and the J gene lost 10 bases, with 10 bases spanning the gap.

The chain is built from TRBV27 and TRBJ2-2, with TRBD2 identical over 12 bases. This CDR3 has 19 residues. With 6 bases clipped from V and 6 bases from J, the junction kept 17 bases outside the gene matches. Germline CDR1 reads MNHEY; CDR2 reads SMNVEV (reference sequence). The CDR3 sequence is CASRIRLAGARGRSGELFF. In nucleotides, the CDR3 is TGTGCCAGCAGAATAAGACTAGCGGGAGCCAGGGGGAGGTCCGGGGAGCTGTTTTTT.

The genes are TRBV29-1 and TRBJ2-1; 7 nucleotides match TRBD1. With V trimmed by 0 bases and J by 3 bases, 8 bases remained unmatched. The CDR3 is 16 residues long. Germline lookup yields CDR1 SQVTM and CDR2 ANQGSEA. CDR3 sequence: CSVEDLRGPVYNEQFF. CDR3 nucleotide sequence: TGCAGCGTTGAAGATCTTAGGGGGCCGGTCTACAATGAGCAGTTCTTC.

The V and J genes are TRBV29-1 and TRBJ1-1; possible D gene TRBD1, 5 bases. The CDR3 contains 14 residues. CDR1 and CDR2 from the germline V gene are SQVTM and ANQGSEA. V lost 6 bases, J lost 8 bases, and 22 bases lay in between. The CDR3 loop reads CSVEITGGAVEAFF. For the CDR3, the DNA is TGCAGCGTCGAGATAACAGGAGGGGCCGTAGAAGCTTTCTTT.

This clone appeared a few times. The CDR3 nucleotides read TGTGCCAGCAGCTTCGACGGACAGGTGAACACTGAAGCTTTCTTT. Amino acid sequence: CASSFDGQVNTEAFF. This chain joins TRBV7-2 and TRBJ1-1; TRBD1 matches 7 bases. With V trimmed by 3 bases and J by 0 bases, 4 bases remained unmatched. Germline assignment: CDR1 SGHTA and CDR2 FQGNSA. The CDR3 extends over 15 amino acids.

This clone was detected only a few times. The chain has TRBV28 and TRBJ1-1; D is uncertain. Trimming cost V 6 bases and J 10 bases, with 9 bases left between them. The CDR3 consists of 10 residues. Per germline, CDR1 MDHEN and CDR2 SYDVKM. CDR3 in amino acids: CASSRQTAFF. The CDR3 bases are TGTGCCAGCAGCCGGCAGACAGCTTTCTTT. The entire variable domain, with the rest obtained from reference TRBV28 and TRBJ1-1, is as follows: DVKVTQSSRYLVKRTGEKVFLECVQDMDHENMFWYRQDPGLGLRLIYFSYDVKMKEKGDIPEGYSVSREKKERFSLILESASTNQTSMYLCASSRQTAFFGQGTRLTVV.

A few counts support this clone. The V gene is TRBV11-2, the J gene TRBJ1-5, with no clear D. Germline assignment: CDR1 SGHAT and CDR2 FQNNGV. V shed 3 bases and J shed 1 base, with 4 bases lying between them. CDR3 length: 13 amino acids. In DNA form, the CDR3 reads TGTGCCAGCAGCTTCTCCAGCAATCAGCCCCAGCATTTT. Translated: CASSFSSNQPQHF.

This clone was seen a handful of times. V usage is TRBV4-3 and J usage is TRBJ2-6; 7 nucleotides align to TRBD2. Germline loops: CDR1 LGHNA, CDR2 YSLEER. The CDR3 runs to 17 residues. J was trimmed by 2 bases and V by 0 bases; bases with no gene match: 4. The CDR3 reads CASSQDWGGTGANVLTF. The CDR3 bases are TGCGCCAGCAGCCAAGATTGGGGGGGAACTGGGGCCAACGTCCTGACTTTC.

The rearrangement joins TRBV5-1 to TRBJ2-5; 7 positions agree with TRBD1. J gave up 5 bases and V 0 bases, and 10 bases lay outside the gene matches. The CDR3 loop spans 16 amino acids. Germline V lookup: CDR1 SGHRS, CDR2 YFSETQ. The CDR3 DNA is TGCGCCAGCAGCTTGGACCCCGGGACAGCCGCTGAGACCCAGTACTTC. It specifies CASSLDPGTAAETQYF.

The V call is TRBV7-2, the J call TRBJ2-3; 8 nucleotides match TRBD1. This CDR3 has 18 amino acids. V shed 5 bases and J 3 bases; nucleotides not matched to a gene: 16. Germline V gene data show CDR1 as SGHTA and CDR2 as FQGNSA. The CDR3 reads CASSTTPGQGALTDTQYF. CDR3 DNA sequence: TGTGCCAGCAGCACCACCCCGGGTCAGGGGGCATTGACAGATACGCAGTATTTT. Drawing the rest from reference TRBV7-2 and TRBJ2-3, the complete variable domain is GAGVSQSPSNKVTEKGKDVELRCDPISGHTALYWYRQSLGQGLEFLIYFQGNSAPDKSGLPSDRFSAERTGGSVSTLTIQRTQQEDSAVYLCASSTTPGQGALTDTQYFGPGTRLTVL.